The 11 T cell receptor beta chains below all came from one sample that was sequenced in a study of blood T cell repertoires in COVID-19. Only in-frame clones appear in the TCRdb table, and some are missing; sequencing was by immunoSEQ multiplex PCR. The sample lists 50,000 to 65,000 clones; approximately 85% were seen once. The sample was peripheral blood. The receptors originated from a human donor in a cohort sampled during active COVID-19.

This clone was counted a few times. The chain has TRBV10-2 and TRBJ1-2, with 10 bases matching TRBD1. This CDR3 has 14 residues. The junction had 2 bases not matched to a gene; V was cut back by 2 bases and J by 5 bases. The germline V gene has CDR1 WSHSY and CDR2 SAAADI. The CDR3 DNA reads as TGCGCCAGCAGTGAGGACAGGGGGCTTTATGGCTACACCTTC. This sequence encodes CASSEDRGLYGYTF.

The CDR3: CATSRGRGGYDGYTF. CDR3 sequence (DNA): TGTGCCACCAGCAGAGGTAGGGGAGGATATGATGGCTACACCTTC. The chain uses TRBV15 and TRBJ1-2; a possible D gene is TRBD1 (5 bases). Trimming stripped 1 base from V and 6 bases from J, with 15 bases between. The CDR3 is 15 amino acids. Per the germline V gene, CDR1 is LNHNV and CDR2 is YYDKDF (reference sequence).

V is TRBV5-6 and J is TRBJ2-2, with D hard to call. Trimming removed 1 base at V and 5 bases at J, with 3 bases between. The CDR3 is 12 amino acids. Per the germline V gene, CDR1 is SGHDT and CDR2 is YYEEEE. CDR3 region: CASSLSTGELFF. The CDR3 DNA is TGTGCCAGCAGCTTGTCGACCGGGGAGCTGTTTTTT.

The chain joins TRBV28 to TRBJ1-2; TRBD1 matches at 7 bases. The germline V gene encodes CDR1 MDHEN and CDR2 SYDVKM. The V segment lost 5 bases and the J segment 0 bases; nucleotides outside the gene matches: 6. This CDR3 has 15 residues. This chain's CDR3 is CASSGQGQANYGYTF. CDR3 bases: TGTGCCAGCAGTGGACAAGGACAGGCTAACTATGGCTACACCTTC.

This clone turned up a few times. The chain employs TRBV5-1 and TRBJ1-3; D not resolved. V was pared by 0 bases and J by 0 bases, with 7 bases between. Germline V gene lookup returns CDR1 SGHRS and CDR2 YFSETQ. The CDR3 loop spans 15 amino acids. As DNA, the CDR3 is TGCGCCAGCAGCTTGGTCGGGATCTCTGGAAACACCATATATTTT. Translation gives CASSLVGISGNTIYF.

This chain uses TRBV13 with TRBJ2-7; D might be TRBD2 (6 bases). The V gene's germline CDR1 is PRHDT and CDR2 FYEKMQ (reference sequence). With 5 bases removed from V and 1 base from J, the gap between germline ends came to 12 bases. This CDR3 is 14 amino acids long. The CDR3 loop is CASSPRLVSYEQYF. Written as DNA, the CDR3 is TGTGCCAGCAGCCCCAGACTAGTTTCCTACGAGCAGTACTTC.

Worth noting for this clone: One end of the junction is discordant with germline, which a read error may explain. The chain recombines TRBV7-6 with TRBJ2-1; 7 bases are shared with TRBD2. The CDR3 is 14 residues long. In germline, CDR1 is SGHVS, CDR2 FNYEAQ. CDR3 sequence reads: CASSKTSSFNEQFF. The CDR3 DNA reads TGTGCCAGCAGCAAGACTAGCTCCTTCAATGAGCAGTTCTTC.

By share, this clone counts as medium-sized (0.01 to 0.1%). The CDR3 spells CASEEGQGLNEQYF. As DNA, the CDR3 is TGTGCCAGCGAAGAAGGACAGGGTCTCAACGAGCAGTACTTC. The chain has TRBV6-5 and TRBJ2-7; TRBD1 agrees at 8 bases. Germline trimming cut 8 bases from V and 5 bases from J; bases unmatched to any gene: 11. CDR1 and CDR2 (germline): MNHEY, SVGAGI. The CDR3 is 14 amino acids.

This clone was seen more than once but under ten times. The chain carries TRBV18 and TRBJ2-7; TRBD1 might be the D (6 bases). Trimming cost V 2 bases and J 4 bases, with 9 bases left between them. Germline loops: CDR1 KGHSH, CDR2 LQKENI. This CDR3 is built from 13 residues. CDR3 residues: CASSPAGAYEQYF. CDR3 coding DNA: TGTGCCAGCTCACCAGCAGGGGCGTACGAGCAGTACTTC.

This clone came up once. The V and J genes are TRBV6-5 and TRBJ1-1; TRBD1 matches 7 bases. CDR1 MNHEY and CDR2 SVGAGI come from the germline V gene. V lost 5 bases to trimming and J lost 1 base; unmatched junction nucleotides: 4. This CDR3 contains 14 residues. CDR3 loop: CASSRTGTNTEAFF. The DNA for the CDR3 is TGTGCCAGCAGTCGGACAGGTACGAACACTGAAGCTTTCTTT.

The CDR3 here is CASSQLTGGNNEQFF. The CDR3, as DNA: TGCGCCAGCAGCCAACTGACGGGAGGTAATAATGAGCAGTTCTTC. The rearrangement joins TRBV5-1 to TRBJ2-1; TRBD2 agrees at 7 bases. V was clipped by 4 bases and J by 7 bases; unmatched bases: 11. This CDR3 region has 15 residues. CDR1 is SGHRS and CDR2 is YFSETQ in the germline V gene.